One sample yielded the 14 T cell receptor beta chains listed below, sequenced in a study of OX40 agonist ivuxolimab in advanced cancers. Sequencing was performed with immunoSEQ multiplex PCR; in TCRdb, only in-frame clones are kept and a portion is missing. This sample yields tens of thousands of clones, of which roughly 80% are seen a single time; 3.5% to 6% belongs to the top ten. The sample here was CD4+ or CD8+ T cells sorted from blood, taken in a trial of the OX40 agonist ivuxolimab. All receptors derive from an adult with an advanced solid tumor such as melanoma, head and neck, liver or kidney cancer.

V is TRBV7-9 and J is TRBJ2-5; 7 nucleotides line up with TRBD1. The DNA end lines up better with TRBJ2-7; the J call may be wrong. The CDR3 sequence is 15 residues long. Germline loops: CDR1 SEHNR, CDR2 FQNEAQ (reference sequence). DNA of the CDR3: TGTGCCAGCAGCGACACAGGGGCTCCACGCTACGAGCAGTACTTC. It translates to CASSDTGAPRYEQYF.

V and J are TRBV6-4 and TRBJ2-7; TRBD2 aligns across 8 bases. After removal of 3 bases from V and 0 bases from J, the junction contained 4 bases not matched to a gene. CDR1 and CDR2 from the germline V gene are MRHNA and SNTAGT. The CDR3 runs 15 residues. The CDR3 region is CASSEQAGASYEQYF. In DNA form, the CDR3 reads TGTGCCAGCAGTGAGCAAGCGGGGGCCTCCTACGAGCAGTACTTC.

The chain couples TRBV7-8 to TRBJ1-5; D may be TRBD1 (5 bases). There are 18 residues in the CDR3. V dropped 3 bases and J dropped 1 base, with 19 bases sitting between them. Per the germline V gene, CDR1 is SGHVS and CDR2 is FQNEAQ. The CDR3 bases are TGTGCCAGCAGCTTGGGGGTAGCTGTAGGGATAAGCAATCAGCCCCAGCATTTT. It is translated as CASSLGVAVGISNQPQHF.

The J gene is TRBJ1-5, the V gene TRBV23-1, with D maybe TRBD1 (5 bases). TRBV23-1 belongs to the ORF category, with a function that is uncertain. Trimming removed 6 bases at V and 4 bases at J, with 19 bases between. The CDR3 extends over 16 amino acids. The CDR3 loop reads CASSQGLGQGNQPQHF. DNA of the CDR3: TGCGCCAGCAGCCAAGGTTTAGGACAAGGAAATCAGCCCCAGCATTTT.

The chain combines TRBV2 with TRBJ1-6; D is unclear. Looked up from germline, CDR1 is SNHLY and CDR2 is FYNNEI. Between the trimmed V and J ends, which lost 2 bases and 8 bases, there was a span of 4 bases. There are 12 residues in the CDR3. CDR3 sequence (DNA): TGTGCCAGCAGTGAATCTGATTCACCCCTCCACTTT. Its protein is CASSESDSPLHF.

V and J are TRBV6-4 and TRBJ2-6; TRBD1 aligns across 7 bases. The CDR3 length is 14 residues. Germline V CDR1 and CDR2: MRHNA, SNTAGT. V dropped 3 bases and J dropped 4; count of bases not matched to a gene: 0. CDR3 residues: CASSEGQGANVLTF. CDR3 nucleotide sequence: TGTGCCAGCAGTGAGGGACAGGGGGCCAACGTCCTGACTTTC.

The rearrangement joins TRBV6-1 to TRBJ1-5, with D possibly matching TRBD1 (5 bases). CDR1 and CDR2 (germline): MNHNS, SASEGT. The CDR3 is 12 amino acids. Deletions cut 3 bases from V and 6 bases from J, with 6 bases between. CDR3 in amino acids: CASSEGRQPQHF. CDR3 bases: TGTGCCAGCAGTGAGGGGCGTCAGCCCCAGCATTTT.

V and J are TRBV4-1 and TRBJ1-2, with D perhaps matching TRBD1 (6 bases). Germline V lookup: CDR1 MGHRA, CDR2 YSYEKL. This CDR3 is 16 amino acids long. Trimming stripped 3 bases from V and 7 bases from J, with 21 bases between. DNA of the CDR3: TGCGCCAGCAGCCAGGCCCATCGGGCGGGGGCTGGTGGCTACACCTTC. Protein sequence: CASSQAHRAGAGGYTF.

This clone has just one count. Sequence at one end of the junction differs from germline and may be a read error. The J gene is TRBJ1-1, the V gene TRBV7-8; D call uncertain. Germline V gene lookup returns CDR1 SGHVS and CDR2 FQNEAQ. This CDR3 has 15 residues. As DNA, the CDR3 is TGTGCCAGCAGTTTAGACGGAACCTTTAACACTGAAGCTTTCTTT. It codes for CASSLDGTFNTEAFF.

The table lists this clone with a count of one. This chain links TRBV7-3 with TRBJ2-3; no definite D call. From germline, CDR1 is SGHTA and CDR2 FQGTGA. Trimming shortened V by 2 bases and J by 2 bases, and 8 bases separated the two germline ends. This CDR3 contains 14 residues. CDR3 in DNA: TGTGCCAGCAGCTTAGGGCTGCCCACAGATACGCAGTATTTT. Translated, it gives CASSLGLPTDTQYF.

The chain has TRBV7-2 and TRBJ1-6, with D uncertain. Deletions cut 5 bases from V and 5 bases from J, with 13 bases between. Germline CDR1 and CDR2: SGHTA and FQGNSA. The CDR3 spans 15 residues. The DNA of the CDR3 is TGTGCCAGCAGCCCCGGTGCGAGGCATAATTCACCCCTCCACTTT. It codes for CASSPGARHNSPLHF. The full variable domain, completed using reference TRBV7-2 and TRBJ1-6, is GAGVSQSPSNKVTEKGKDVELRCDPISGHTALYWYRQSLGQGLEFLIYFQGNSAPDKSGLPSDRFSAERTGGSVSTLTIQRTQQEDSAVYLCASSPGARHNSPLHFGNGTRLTVT.

This clone was found a few times. The CDR3 DNA follows: TGTGCCAGCAGCTTAATGGGCGGGGCTAGCACTGAGCAGTTCTTC. Its protein product is CASSLMGGASTEQFF. V gene TRBV7-3 combines with J gene TRBJ2-1; possible D gene TRBD2, 6 bases. The germline V and J ends were trimmed by 1 base and 9 bases, with 16 bases remaining between them. Germline V gives CDR1 SGHTA, CDR2 FQGTGA. This CDR3 is 15 amino acids long.

The CDR3 DNA reads as TGCGCCAGCAGCTCGGGACATCCAGAGGGCTACACCTTC. It codes for CASSSGHPEGYTF. The chain carries TRBV5-1 and TRBJ1-2; D possibly corresponds to TRBD1 (6 bases). Germline values: CDR1 SGHRS, CDR2 YFSETQ. The V end was cut by 3 bases, the J end by 8 bases, with 14 bases between. CDR3 length equals 13 residues.

The chain joins TRBV7-8 to TRBJ1-1, with 7 bases identical to TRBD1. The CDR3 is 16 residues long. The germline V gene encodes CDR1 SGHVS and CDR2 FQNEAQ. Trimming removed 5 bases from V and 0 bases from J; junction bases left unmatched: 9. The CDR3 bases are TGTGCCAGCAGCCTACAGGGGAGAGCGGTGAACACTGAAGCTTTCTTT. Translation gives CASSLQGRAVNTEAFF.